This T cell receptor (beta chain) was captured by sequencing in a study of neurological immune-mediated disorders. TCRdb reprocessed the 5' RACE reads via MiXCR and lists one record per CDR3 protein. The sample has about 78,000 distinct CDR3 sequences, just over 5% seen once; the top ten hold about 2.4%. This clonotype was recorded at least ten times. Its target is not known. General study points: HTLV-1-associated myelopathy ranked highest for TCR clonal expansion and multiple sclerosis lowest, beneath healthy controls. There were no CDR3 amino acid sequences shared by expanded clones across subjects, a result suggesting private repertoires in all groups. One cluster of related CDR3 sequences contained, by phylogenetic grouping, the repertoires of 18 of 34 multiple sclerosis patients and formed a possible signature.

Germline CDR1 SGHRS, CDR2 YFSETQ. The CDR3 consists of 14 residues. The V segment lost 0 bases and the J segment 11 bases; nucleotides outside the gene matches: 10. What was sequenced was PBMCs. This TCR derives from a woman aged 30 to 39 with multiple sclerosis. The genes are TRBV5-1 and TRBJ2-5; 7 bases map to TRBD1. CDR3 DNA sequence: TGCGCCAGCAGCTTGGGGACAGGTCCCTCGTTGCAGTACTTC. Protein product: CASSLGTGPSLQYF.